This T cell receptor beta chain was profiled in a study of T-cell reconstitution after alpha-beta-depleted transplantation in children. Study-level results: By about two months after transplant, alpha-beta T cells reportedly arose from several hundred graft clones that had expanded.

Construction of the TCRbeta library involved unique molecular identifiers. In TCRdb, the PCR reads were re-called with MiXCR into one record per CDR3 protein. Counted here are almost 600,000 distinct CDR3 sequences, 25% to 30% occurring once; the ten biggest clones make up 30% to 45%. The ends were cut back, 1 base at V and 14 bases at J, with 12 bases in the middle. The CDR3 is 13 residues long. Germline values: CDR1 MDHEN, CDR2 SYDVKM. Points on this clonotype: Antigen specificity is unknown.

The starting material was PBMCs, obtained before TCRalphabeta/CD19-depleted stem cell transplant. This sequence was found in a boy in the first two years of life with Wiskott-Aldrich syndrome, due to receive a stem cell transplant. The J gene is TRBJ1-6, the V gene TRBV28; D gene uncertain. DNA of the CDR3: TGTGCCAGCAGTTTATTTTACCCGCCAGCCCTCCACTTT. As protein: CASSLFYPPALHF. The full variable domain, with the rest looked up from reference TRBV28 and TRBJ1-6, is DVKVTQSSRYLVKRTGEKVFLECVQDMDHENMFWYRQDPGLGLRLIYFSYDVKMKEKGDIPEGYSVSREKKERFSLILESASTNQTSMYLCASSLFYPPALHFGNGTRLTVT.